This T cell receptor beta chain was found in a study of blood T cell repertoires in COVID-19. About the study: The United States, Italy and Spain supplied acute and convalescent COVID-19 samples. Nucleic acid was either cDNA or gDNA, and it came from T cells, B-cell-depleted T cells, or PBMCs.

This CDR3 has 14 residues. Looked up from germline, CDR1 is SEHNR and CDR2 is FQNEAQ (reference sequence). The V end lost 4 bases, the J end lost 0 bases, and 9 bases lay between the germline ends. Seattle patient enrollment occurred during active infection, with longitudinal follow-up thereafter. As originally analysed: Quantification of nucleated cells was approximated via reference gene primer amplification. This table comes from immunoSEQ multiplex PCR, and its TCRdb copy is limited to in-frame clones, with some not included. D and trimming were read from the DNA, whereas the V and J calls and clone size are those reported in that table. The sample records 200,000 to 250,000 clones, around 88% being singletons.

The receptor's source is a woman aged 80 or older with COVID-19, enrolled during active disease. The V gene is TRBV7-9, the J gene TRBJ1-2, with D perhaps TRBD1 (5 bases). Sequencing input: peripheral blood. The CDR3 is CASSYNRPNYGYTF. The CDR3 DNA is TGTGCCAGCAGCTACAACAGGCCTAACTATGGCTACACCTTC.